The sequence of this T cell receptor (beta chain) was determined in a study of cytomegalovirus exposure and HLA in healthy donors. CDR1 is SGHRS, CDR2 YFSETQ, per germline. V shed 5 bases, J shed 5 bases, and the junction held 4 bases outside the gene matches. There are 13 residues in the CDR3. The PCR was carried out with 60 Vbeta primers and 13 Jbeta primers. Some clones are missing from TCRdb's copy, which holds only in-frame ones; the method was immunoSEQ multiplex PCR. The data contain 100,000 to 150,000 clones, approximately 74% of them singletons. The chain carries TRBV5-1 and TRBJ2-1; 7 bases line up with TRBD1. Sequencing was performed on PBMCs. The sequence derives from a man aged 35-49 years in good health and CMV-seropositive. The CDR3 DNA is TGCGCCAGCAGTCCGGGACAGAACAATGAGCAGTTCTTC. As protein: CASSPGQNNEQFF.